This TCR beta chain was identified during a study of regulatory T cells in long-lasting Graves disease. Study outcomes and limitations: Clonotypes that were public and shared totalled a few thousand in persistent patients versus over 800 in new patients.

In this sample, this clonotype turned up many times. The antigen is unknown. V was clipped by 6 bases and J by 3 bases; unmatched bases: 5. This CDR3 contains 15 residues. The germline V gene has CDR1 MDHEN and CDR2 SYDVKM. In building TCR beta libraries, iRepertoire HTBI primers were used together with Arm-PCR of CDR3 regions. TCRdb redid the calling of the multiplex PCR reads with MiXCR, one entry per CDR3 protein. In the table there are about 460,000 distinct CDR3 sequences, about 14% of which are singletons. The time point: newly diagnosed GD, antithyroid drugs for less than 3 months. RNA extracted from PBMCs served as the sequencing template. This same sample was also taken into another study, of T cells in Graves' hyperthyroidism and ophthalmopathy. This second study notes: Patients having uncontrolled infection, another autoimmune disease, pregnancy or lactation were not included.

This clonotype originated in a woman in her forties or fifties with Graves disease. The material sequenced was peripheral blood mononuclear cells (PBMCs), taken at new diagnosis, from a patient treated with antithyroid drugs. This chain links TRBV28 with TRBJ2-7; TRBD2 agrees at 13 bases. This CDR3 is CASSFTSGRDYEQYF. The CDR3 DNA reads TGTGCCAGCAGCTTCACTAGCGGGAGGGACTACGAGCAGTACTTC.